A single sample is the source of the 29 T cell receptor beta chains below, sequenced in a study of Ad26.COV2.S vaccination and SARS-CoV-2 variants. As to treatment: around 19 received Ad26.COV2.S at low or high dose, single or two shots; five or six received placebo; per-sample allocation not given. Sampling occurred on day 63 after the first vaccine or placebo injection. Only in-frame clones appear in the TCRdb table, and some are missing; sequencing was by immunoSEQ multiplex PCR. The table lists about 680,000 clones, approximately 88% of them singletons, with about 1.5% in the top ten. Sequences were derived from peripheral blood, sampled in a trial of Ad26.COV2.S vaccine versus placebo. The receptors here all came from a person between 18 and 59 years old who received the Ad26.COV2.S COVID-19 vaccine or a placebo.

The chain employs TRBV7-9 and TRBJ2-3, with 7 bases fitting TRBD1. This CDR3 is 16 amino acids long. V lost 1 base and J lost 2; bases outside the gene matches: 6. The germline V gene has CDR1 SEHNR and CDR2 FQNEAQ (reference sequence). The DNA for the CDR3 is TGTGCCAGCAGCTTAGGGGACAGCCTATTCACAGATACGCAGTATTTT. Translation: CASSLGDSLFTDTQYF.

This chain joins TRBV5-1 and TRBJ1-4; the D is unclear. The CDR3 is made up of 15 amino acids. The V and J ends lost 1 base and 7 bases respectively, with 14 bases between them. Germline CDR1 reads SGHRS; CDR2 reads YFSETQ. The DNA of the CDR3 is TGCGCCAGCAGCTTGCTTTACGGGCTGGGTGAAAAACTGTTTTTT. It codes for CASSLLYGLGEKLFF.

This chain uses TRBV9 with TRBJ2-7, with D unresolved. The V end lost 3 bases, the J end lost 3 bases, and 10 bases lay between the germline ends. CDR1 and CDR2 (germline): SGDLS, YYNGEE. The CDR3 extends over 13 amino acids. CDR3 in amino acids: CASSGATVYEQYF. The CDR3, as DNA: TGTGCCAGCAGCGGAGCAACAGTCTACGAGCAGTACTTC. Supplemented by reference TRBV9 and TRBJ2-7, the full variable domain reads DSGVTQTPKHLITATGQRVTLRCSPRSGDLSVYWYQQSLDQGLQFLIQYYNGEERAKGNILERFSAQQFPDLHSELNLSSLELGDSALYFCASSGATVYEQYFGPGTRLTVT.

The V gene is TRBV14, the J gene TRBJ1-2; unclear D gene. V lost 1 base and J lost 4, with 7 bases in between. This CDR3 is 13 amino acids long. Germline V lookup: CDR1 SGHDN, CDR2 FVKESK. The CDR3 region has the DNA TGTGCCAGCAGCCAAGCTGGGTCCTATGGCTACACCTTC. Translation gives CASSQAGSYGYTF.

This clone was detected once. This rearrangement joins TRBV27 to TRBJ1-5, with D uncertain. The germline V and J ends were trimmed by 3 bases and 7 bases, with 7 bases remaining between them. This CDR3 has 12 amino acids. CDR1 and CDR2 from the germline V gene are MNHEY and SMNVEV (reference sequence). The CDR3, as DNA: TGTGCCAGCAGTTTCCTGGACCAGCCCCAGCATTTT. Translating it yields CASSFLDQPQHF.

The chain recombines TRBV30 with TRBJ1-4; D gene uncertain. Germline CDR1 is GTSNPN and CDR2 is SVGIG (reference sequence). The ends were cut back, 2 bases at V and 7 bases at J, with 17 bases in the middle. The CDR3 is 15 amino acids. The CDR3 DNA sequence: TGTGCCTGGAGTCCACGGGCGTTAGGTAGTGAAAAACTGTTTTTT. Its protein product is CAWSPRALGSEKLFF.

The chain combines TRBV10-3 with TRBJ2-7; 8 bases map to TRBD2. Per germline, CDR1 ENHRY and CDR2 SYGVKD. The CDR3 loop spans 17 amino acids. The V segment lost 6 bases and the J segment 0 bases; nucleotides outside the gene matches: 13. CDR3 in amino acids: CAISNLTSGRSSYEQYF. CDR3 in DNA: TGTGCCATCAGCAATCTCACTAGCGGACGGAGCTCCTACGAGCAGTACTTC.

The genes are TRBV6-4 and TRBJ1-1; D unresolved. Deletions cut 4 bases from V and 0 bases from J, with 6 bases between. Germline V gene sequence: CDR1 MRHNA, CDR2 SNTAGT. This CDR3 is 13 amino acids long. The CDR3: CASSAGVNTEAFF. The CDR3 DNA reads TGTGCCAGCAGTGCAGGAGTGAACACTGAAGCTTTCTTT.

The rearrangement links TRBV10-1 to TRBJ2-1; D gene unclear. V gave up 3 bases and J gave up 0 bases, with 12 bases separating them. The CDR3 consists of 16 residues. Germline V lookup: CDR1 WNHNN, CDR2 SYGVQD (reference sequence). The CDR3 spells CASSDLRPSSYNEQFF. DNA of the CDR3: TGCGCCAGCAGTGATCTACGCCCTAGCTCCTACAATGAGCAGTTCTTC.

The rearrangement links TRBV27 to TRBJ2-4, with D perhaps TRBD2 (5 bases). Trimming removed 6 bases at V and 6 bases at J, with 9 bases between. From germline, CDR1 is MNHEY and CDR2 SMNVEV (reference sequence). This CDR3 comprises 12 residues. This CDR3 is CASRGDGNIQYF. CDR3 in DNA: TGTGCCAGCAGGGGAGACGGAAACATTCAGTACTTC.

As concerns this clone: This specimen includes other DNA sequences encoding the same CDR3. The chain links TRBV19 to TRBJ1-1; D is possibly TRBD1 (6 bases). Deletions cut 1 base from V and 1 base from J, with 10 bases between. This CDR3 contains 15 residues. Germline-derived CDR1 and CDR2 are LNHDA and SQIVND (reference sequence). The chain's CDR3 is CASSIVGGPNTEAFF. The CDR3 DNA is TGTGCCAGTAGTATAGTAGGGGGGCCGAACACTGAAGCTTTCTTT.

This chain joins TRBV5-4 and TRBJ2-3; 7 bases agree with TRBD2. This CDR3 region has 14 residues. Germline CDR1 is SGHNT and CDR2 is YYREEE (reference sequence). V shed 3 bases and J 3 bases; nucleotides not matched to a gene: 4. This chain's CDR3 is CASSSGGRTDTQYF. The CDR3 DNA follows: TGTGCCAGCAGCTCGGGGGGAAGAACAGATACGCAGTATTTT.

J is TRBJ2-1 and V is TRBV29-1, with 14 bases that match TRBD2. This CDR3 has 14 residues. Trimming took 8 bases from V and 6 from J; bases not matched to a gene: 6. CDR1 SQVTM and CDR2 ANQGSEA come from the germline V gene. CDR3 coding DNA: TGCAGCACGGGACTAGCGGGAGTAGGCAATGAGCAGTTCTTC. Its protein product is CSTGLAGVGNEQFF.

V usage is TRBV24-1 and J usage is TRBJ1-1; D call uncertain. The CDR3 loop spans 14 amino acids. Germline CDR1 KGHDR, CDR2 SFDVKD. With 4 bases removed from V and 1 base from J, the gap between germline ends came to 9 bases. The DNA of the CDR3 is TGTGCCACCAGTGAACCAGAGCAGAACACTGAAGCTTTCTTT. Residues: CATSEPEQNTEAFF.

Details on this clone: The same CDR3 also results from other DNA sequences found in this sample. This sequence joins TRBV19 and TRBJ1-1; TRBD1 matches at 7 bases. The junction had 5 bases not matched to a gene; V was cut back by 6 bases and J by 1 base. Germline values: CDR1 LNHDA, CDR2 SQIVND (reference sequence). The CDR3 sequence is 14 residues long. The CDR3 coding sequence is TGTGCCAGTAGGCGGGACAGACAGAACACTGAAGCTTTCTTT. This translates into CASRRDRQNTEAFF.

This clone was seen once. The chain links TRBV7-9 to TRBJ2-2, with D maybe TRBD1 (6 bases). Germline lookup yields CDR1 SEHNR and CDR2 FQNEAQ (reference sequence). CDR3 length: 15 residues. Trimming removed 4 bases from V and 0 bases from J, with 9 bases in between. The CDR3 DNA reads TGTGCCAGCAGCTCTGGGACAACGAACACCGGGGAGCTGTTTTTT. As protein: CASSSGTTNTGELFF.

CDR3 loop: CASSPTGSRQPQHF. The CDR3 DNA sequence: TGTGCCAGCAGTCCCACAGGGTCGCGTCAGCCCCAGCATTTT. The V call is TRBV27, the J call TRBJ1-5; possible D gene TRBD1, 6 bases. Germline CDR1 is MNHEY and CDR2 is SMNVEV (reference sequence). V was trimmed by 5 bases and J by 6 bases, leaving 14 bases between them. The CDR3 has 14 amino acids.

V and J are TRBV24-1 and TRBJ2-5; the D gene could be TRBD1 or TRBD2 (6 bases each). V was cut by 5 bases and J by 5 bases, with 20 bases left in between. The CDR3 has 16 amino acids. Germline-derived CDR1 and CDR2 are KGHDR and SFDVKD. The CDR3 DNA sequence: TGTGCCACCAGTGCAGGGATCGGGGGCCAGAGGGAGACCCAGTACTTC. Amino acid sequence: CATSAGIGGQRETQYF.

The V gene is TRBV10-2, the J gene TRBJ2-7; 13 bases fit TRBD2. The junction had 6 bases not matched to a gene; V was cut back by 10 bases and J by 6 bases. Germline loops: CDR1 WSHSY, CDR2 SAAADI. The CDR3 is 13 amino acids. The DNA for the CDR3 is TGCGCCACCCGGACTAGCGGGAGTCGCGAGCAGTACTTC. As protein: CATRTSGSREQYF.

The rearrangement joins TRBV2 to TRBJ2-2; D gene unclear. The CDR3 runs 13 residues. Trimming took off 6 bases at V and 1 base at J, with 6 bases between the two ends. Germline values: CDR1 SNHLY, CDR2 FYNNEI. The CDR3 coding sequence is TGTGCCAGCAGAAGACAGAACACCGGGGAGCTGTTTTTT. Translating it yields CASRRQNTGELFF.

The CDR3 reads CASSADPGSSYNEQFF. The CDR3 bases are TGTGCCAGCAGCGCAGACCCCGGAAGCTCCTACAATGAGCAGTTCTTC. The chain uses TRBV11-2 and TRBJ2-1; D is uncertain. The V end was cut by 5 bases, the J end by 0 bases, with 14 bases between. CDR1 and CDR2 from the germline V gene are SGHAT and FQNNGV. This CDR3 spans 16 amino acids. Full variable domain (remainder filled in from reference TRBV11-2 and TRBJ2-1): EAGVAQSPRYKIIEKRQSVAFWCNPISGHATLYWYQQILGQGPKLLIQFQNNGVVDDSQLPKDRFSAERLKGVDSTLKIQPAKLEDSAVYLCASSADPGSSYNEQFFGPGTRLTVL.

This rearrangement joins TRBV7-2 to TRBJ1-2; D call uncertain. Germline V lookup: CDR1 SGHTA, CDR2 FQGNSA. This CDR3 has 15 amino acids. V was shortened by 1 base and J by 6 bases, with 15 bases between the two germline ends. CDR3 DNA: TGTGCCAGCAGCTTAGAACCTCGGCTTGGAAATGGCTACACCTTC. Translation: CASSLEPRLGNGYTF.

This sequence joins TRBV3-1 (or the pseudogene TRBV3-2) and TRBJ1-5, with D possibly TRBD1 on 6 matching bases. This CDR3 region has 13 residues. Trimming removed 4 bases at V and 5 bases at J, with 9 bases between. CDR1 and CDR2 (germline): LGHDT, YNNKEL (reference sequence). Written as DNA, the CDR3 is TGTGCCAGCAGCCCCGGGGGCCATCAGCCCCAGCATTTT. Translated, it gives CASSPGGHQPQHF.

The V gene is TRBV7-2, the J gene TRBJ1-3; D is uncertain. In germline, CDR1 is SGHTA, CDR2 FQGNSA. This CDR3 has 14 amino acids. Deletions cut 1 base from V and 4 bases from J, with 8 bases between. CDR3 sequence (DNA): TGTGCCAGCAGCTTAGATGCGCGAGGAAACACCATATATTTT. Its translation: CASSLDARGNTIYF.

The CDR3 region is CASKLRTSGRAPYEQYF. DNA for the CDR3: TGTGCCAGCAAGCTCCGGACTAGCGGGAGGGCCCCCTACGAGCAGTACTTC. The V gene is TRBV2, the J gene TRBJ2-7; 15 positions agree with TRBD2. The CDR3 has 17 residues. Germline V lookup: CDR1 SNHLY, CDR2 FYNNEI. V lost 7 bases to trimming and J lost 2 bases; unmatched junction nucleotides: 9. The whole variable domain, filled in from reference TRBV2 and TRBJ2-7, reads EPEVTQTPSHQVTQMGQEVILRCVPISNHLYFYWYRQILGQKVEFLVSFYNNEISEKSEIFDDQFSVERPDGSNFTLKIRSTKLEDSAMYFCASKLRTSGRAPYEQYFGPGTRLTVT.

The chain carries TRBV18 and TRBJ2-7; 10 bases align to TRBD2. CDR3 size: 15 residues. Germline V lookup: CDR1 KGHSH, CDR2 LQKENI. The ends lost 1 base at V and 2 bases at J; junction bases unmatched: 2. CDR3 DNA: TGTGCCAGCTCACCACAGGGACTAGCGACCTACGAGCAGTACTTC. Residues: CASSPQGLATYEQYF. The variable domain in full, with the rest retrieved from reference TRBV18 and TRBJ2-7, is NAGVMQNPRHLVRRRGQEARLRCSPMKGHSHVYWYRQLPEEGLKFMVYLQKENIIDESGMPKERFSAEFPKEGPSILRIQQVVRGDSAAYFCASSPQGLATYEQYFGPGTRLTVT.

The chain has TRBV3-1 (or the pseudogene TRBV3-2) and TRBJ2-5; D possibly matches TRBD1 or TRBD2 (5 bases each). This CDR3 contains 13 residues. V lost 3 bases and J lost 4, with 9 bases in between. From germline, CDR1 is LGHDT and CDR2 YNNKEL (reference sequence). CDR3 loop: CASSQRGRETQYF. The CDR3 DNA is TGTGCCAGCAGCCAGAGGGGACGAGAGACCCAGTACTTC.

Here the CDR3 DNA reads TGTGCCAGCAGCGTAGACAGCTACGAGCAGTACTTC. Translation: CASSVDSYEQYF. V usage is TRBV7-9 and J usage is TRBJ2-7, with a tentative D call TRBD1 (5 bases). Germline assignment: CDR1 SEHNR and CDR2 FQNEAQ (reference sequence). V dropped 5 bases and J dropped 3 bases, with 8 bases sitting between them. CDR3 length: 12 amino acids.

This chain joins TRBV6-5 and TRBJ2-3; TRBD2 matches 9 bases. The germline gives CDR1 MNHEY, CDR2 SVGAGI. The J segment lost 2 bases and the V segment lost 8 bases, leaving 8 bases of the junction unmatched. This CDR3 is built from 15 residues. The CDR3 region has the DNA TGTGCCAGCGTCGGGGCTAGCGGGATCACAGATACGCAGTATTTT. Amino acids: CASVGASGITDTQYF.